Following are 15 T cell receptor beta chains from one sample sequenced in a study of vaccination effects on CD4 cells after COVID-19. The repertoire was sequenced with immunoSEQ multiplex PCR; TCRdb's copy has only in-frame clones and lacks some. The repertoire holds some 41,000 clones, with roughly 79% as singletons. No antigen has been assigned to these receptors. ViraFEST expansion of antigen-specific CD4+ T cells with viral peptide pools preceded sequencing. Following 10 days of culture, CD4+ T cells were isolated. No vaccinee had earlier SARS-CoV-2 infection, and nucleocapsid antibodies were negative. The source material was CD4+ T cells from PBMCs cultured with SARS-CoV-2 spike peptides, sampled before COVID-19 vaccination. All receptors derive from a human donor who received a COVID-19 vaccine.

This sequence joins TRBV6-2 or TRBV6-3 and TRBJ2-5; possibly TRBD1 for D (6 bases). The CDR3 spans 15 residues. Germline CDR1 MNHEY, CDR2 SVGEGT. V lost 2 bases and J lost 2, with 12 bases in between. The DNA of the CDR3 is TGTGCCAGCAGTTACCCACAGGGCGCACAAGAGACCCAGTACTTC. Protein sequence: CASSYPQGAQETQYF.

The chain couples TRBV5-6 to TRBJ2-5, with a possible D match to TRBD1 (6 bases). The length of the CDR3 is 17 residues. Germline-derived CDR1 and CDR2 are SGHDT and YYEEEE. The V gene lost 1 base and the J gene lost 1 base, with 17 bases spanning the gap. CDR3 sequence reads: CASSLSREQGIQETQYF. As DNA, the CDR3 is TGTGCCAGCAGCTTGTCCCGAGAACAGGGAATCCAAGAGACCCAGTACTTC.

CDR3 bases: TGTGCCAGCAGCGTAAGAACAGGGTGGGCCGGGGAGCTGTTTTTT. Residues: CASSVRTGWAGELFF. The chain is built from TRBV9 and TRBJ2-2, with a weak D call TRBD1 (6 bases). The CDR3 totals 15 residues. CDR1 is SGDLS, CDR2 YYNGEE, per germline. V lost 1 base and J lost 6, with 13 bases in between.

This chain joins TRBV19 and TRBJ2-3; D is perhaps TRBD1 or TRBD2 (5 bases each). CDR1 LNHDA and CDR2 SQIVND come from the germline V gene (reference sequence). V lost 4 bases, J lost 0 bases, and 17 bases lay in between. The CDR3 has 17 residues. DNA of the CDR3: TGTGCCAGTAGTACCAACACCTGGGACCGTAGCACAGATACGCAGTATTTT. This translates into CASSTNTWDRSTDTQYF.

The V and J genes are TRBV6-2 or TRBV6-3 and TRBJ1-5; D call uncertain. Germline V lookup: CDR1 MNHEY, CDR2 SVGEGT. V lost 5 bases to trimming and J lost 0 bases, with 11 bases between them. The CDR3 spans 15 residues. The CDR3 reads CASSPWRDSNQPQHF. The CDR3 nucleotides are TGTGCCAGCAGTCCCTGGAGGGATAGCAATCAGCCCCAGCATTTT.

The chain is built from TRBV19 and TRBJ1-5; TRBD1 matches at 8 bases. CDR3 size: 19 residues. CDR1 and CDR2 from the germline V gene are LNHDA and SQIVND (reference sequence). Trimming cost V 2 bases and J 0 bases; bases outside gene matches: 12. The DNA of the CDR3 is TGTGCCAGTAGTATACGGGTCGCGGCAGGGGGCACTAGCAATCAGCCCCAGCATTTT. Its translation is CASSIRVAAGGTSNQPQHF.

The rearrangement joins TRBV5-4 to TRBJ1-1; 7 nucleotides line up with TRBD1. CDR1 SGHNT and CDR2 YYREEE come from the germline V gene (reference sequence). This CDR3 contains 16 residues. V shed 4 bases and J 2 bases; nucleotides not matched to a gene: 11. The CDR3 sequence: CASSPYRTGLNTEAFF. DNA for the CDR3: TGTGCCAGCAGCCCATACCGGACAGGCCTAAACACTGAAGCTTTCTTT.

V gene TRBV7-3 combines with J gene TRBJ2-1, with D possibly called TRBD1 or TRBD2 (5 bases each). The V gene's germline CDR1 is SGHTA and CDR2 FQGTGA. With 4 bases removed from V and 1 base from J, the gap between germline ends came to 11 bases. The CDR3 length is 15 residues. CDR3 region: CASSSGPISYNEQFF. Written as DNA, the CDR3 is TGTGCCAGCAGCTCGGGACCGATTTCCTACAATGAGCAGTTCTTC.

This chain links TRBV19 with TRBJ1-3, with 8 bases identical to TRBD1. Germline V gene lookup returns CDR1 LNHDA and CDR2 SQIVND (reference sequence). The CDR3 loop spans 14 amino acids. V was pared by 5 bases and J by 3 bases, with 3 bases of the junction left unmatched. CDR3 amino acids: CASSRGQGGNTIYF. The DNA for the CDR3 is TGTGCCAGTAGTCGCGGACAGGGTGGAAACACCATATATTTT.

This sequence joins TRBV18 and TRBJ1-4; 7 positions match TRBD1. The CDR3 sequence is 13 residues long. V lost 8 bases, J lost 7 bases, and 7 bases stayed unmatched. The V gene's germline CDR1 is KGHSH and CDR2 LQKENI. DNA for the CDR3: TGTGCCAGCACCACAGGGGTGGGTGAAAAACTGTTTTTT. Protein product: CASTTGVGEKLFF.

The rearrangement uses TRBV3-1 (or the pseudogene TRBV3-2) and TRBJ2-3; D uncertain. The germline V and J ends were trimmed by 1 base and 5 bases, with 19 bases remaining between them. Germline CDR1 reads LGHDT; CDR2 reads YNNKEL (reference sequence). This CDR3 is 17 amino acids long. The CDR3 bases are TGTGCCAGCAGCCAAGTACACCTCCTAGTACCTGAAGATACGCAGTATTTT. It encodes CASSQVHLLVPEDTQYF.

This chain links TRBV3-1 (or the pseudogene TRBV3-2) with TRBJ1-6; TRBD1 agrees at 10 bases. The CDR3 is 16 amino acids. J gave up 6 bases and V 3 bases, and 5 bases lay outside the gene matches. Per the germline V gene, CDR1 is LGHDT and CDR2 is YNNKEL (reference sequence). The CDR3 DNA reads as TGTGCCAGCAGCCACGACAGGGGGCTGGGTAATTCACCCCTCCACTTT. Residues: CASSHDRGLGNSPLHF.

V is TRBV30 and J is TRBJ1-1, with a possible D match to TRBD1 (6 bases). The CDR3 is 12 residues long. The germline CDR1 and CDR2 sequences are GTSNPN and SVGIG (reference sequence). Trimming shortened V by 1 base and J by 11 bases, and 14 bases separated the two germline ends. CDR3 nucleotide sequence: TGTGCCTGGAGTGCGGAAGGGGGATATGCTTTCTTT. Translation gives CAWSAEGGYAFF. The full variable domain, completed using reference TRBV30 and TRBJ1-1, is SQTIHQWPATLVQPVGSPLSLECTVEGTSNPNLYWYRQAAGRGLQLLFYSVGIGQISSEVPQNLSASRPQDRQFILSSKKLLLSDSGFYLCAWSAEGGYAFFGQGTRLTVV.

In its sample, this clone was seen once. V usage is TRBV30 and J usage is TRBJ1-3, with 7 bases matching TRBD1. The CDR3 runs to 14 residues. Germline CDR1 reads GTSNPN; CDR2 reads SVGIG (reference sequence). After removal of 7 bases from V and 0 bases from J, the junction contained 6 bases not matched to a gene. The CDR3: CAYRGPSSGNTIYF. CDR3 DNA: TGTGCCTACAGGGGACCATCCTCTGGAAACACCATATATTTT.

The chain uses TRBV4-1 and TRBJ1-5, with D possibly being TRBD1 (5 bases). The ends were cut back, 0 bases at V and 6 bases at J, with 6 bases in the middle. The CDR3 sequence is 13 residues long. The germline CDR1 and CDR2 sequences are MGHRA and YSYEKL. CDR3 amino acids: CASSQERGQPQHF. The CDR3 DNA follows: TGCGCCAGCAGCCAAGAGAGGGGTCAGCCCCAGCATTTT.